This is a list of T cell receptor beta chains from one sample in a study of control samples from healthy donors and cancer patients. Using immunoSEQ multiplex PCR, the repertoire was profiled, and TCRdb retains in-frame clones only, with some absent. This table holds about 200,000 clones. Sequenced input: blood. Receptor source: a woman aged 25 to 39 in good health. The CDR3 runs from the conserved cysteine through the conserved F or W. A D gene is named only where the DNA matches it firmly.

V gene	J gene	D gene	CDR3 protein	CDR3 DNA
TRBV5-4	TRBJ2-2	.	CASSPPTLTGELFF	TGTGCCAGCAGCCCACCGACTCTCACCGGGGAGCTGTTTTTT
TRBV7-9	TRBJ1-1	.	CASSFKYEAFF	TGTGCCAGCAGCTTCAAGTATGAAGCTTTCTTT
TRBV6-5	TRBJ1-6	TRBD1	CASSIRTGGNSPLHF	TGTGCCAGCAGTATCCGGACAGGTGGAAATTCACCCCTCCACTTT
TRBV6-5	TRBJ1-3	.	CASSCLGGDSGNTIYF	TGTGCCAGCAGTTGCCTCGGGGGCGACTCTGGAAACACCATATATTTT
TRBV28	TRBJ1-3	.	CASSFGLGSGNTIYF	TGTGCCAGCAGTTTTGGGCTGGGCTCTGGAAACACCATATATTTT
TRBV15	TRBJ1-6	.	CATSRLGSPLHF	TGTGCCACCAGCAGATTAGGCTCACCCCTCCACTTT
TRBV6-2/TRBV6-3	TRBJ1-6	.	CASSYLGEGALHNSPLHF	TGTGCCAGCAGTTACCTCGGTGAGGGAGCCCTCCATAATTCACCCCTCCACTTT
TRBV5-1	TRBJ1-6	.	CASSLSPTRPLHF	TGCGCCAGCAGCTTGTCTCCCACTCGGCCCCTCCACTTT
TRBV3-1/TRBV3-2	TRBJ2-5	.	CASSQIFTSKETQYF	TGTGCCAGCAGCCAGATTTTTACTAGTAAAGAGACCCAGTACTTC
TRBV18	TRBJ2-2	TRBD1	CASSKPGTGSTGELFF	TGTGCCAGCTCTAAACCCGGGACAGGGAGCACCGGGGAGCTGTTTTTT
TRBV28	TRBJ2-5	.	CASGGTVDQETQYF	TGTGCCAGCGGGGGGACAGTGGATCAAGAGACCCAGTACTTC
TRBV6-2/TRBV6-3	TRBJ1-1	.	CASSPTGNMNTEAFF	TGTGCCAGCAGTCCGACAGGTAACATGAACACTGAAGCTTTCTTT
TRBV6-1	TRBJ1-5	TRBD1	CASSGGVRDRVIYSNQPQHF	TGTGCCAGCAGTGGAGGGGTCCGGGACAGGGTAATCTATAGCAATCAGCCCCAGCATTTT
TRBV5-1	TRBJ2-7	.	CASTDREYEQYF	TGCGCCAGCACCGATAGGGAATACGAGCAGTACTTC
TRBV4-1	TRBJ1-3	.	CASSQDDQDEFSGNTIYF	TGCGCCAGCAGCCAAGATGATCAGGACGAATTCTCTGGAAACACCATATATTTT
TRBV24-1	TRBJ2-1	TRBD2	CATSDMTSGGSKEQFF	TGTGCCACCAGTGATATGACTAGCGGGGGGTCGAAAGAGCAGTTCTTC
TRBV9	TRBJ1-1	TRBD1	CASSVDSIRGPNTEAFF	TGTGCCAGCAGCGTAGATTCGATCAGGGGGCCGAACACTGAAGCTTTCTTT
TRBV5-6	TRBJ2-7	.	CASSSAGLEYEQYF	TGTGCCAGCAGCTCCGCAGGGTTGGAATACGAGCAGTACTTC
TRBV6-5	TRBJ2-5	TRBD1	CASTPTGTHQETQYF	TGTGCCAGCACCCCGACAGGGACCCACCAAGAGACCCAGTACTTC
TRBV27	TRBJ2-7	.	CASSRRDKLEQYF	TGTGCCAGCAGTCGGCGGGATAAGCTCGAGCAGTACTTC
TRBV28	TRBJ2-5	.	CATGGKETQYF	TGTGCCACTGGAGGGAAAGAGACCCAGTACTTC
TRBV28	TRBJ2-7	.	CASSMDEQYF	TGTGCCAGTTCGATGGACGAGCAGTACTTC
TRBV18	TRBJ1-5	.	CASSRSGSWSNQPQHF	TGTGCCAGCTCCCGGTCTGGCAGTTGGAGCAATCAGCCCCAGCATTTT
TRBV28	TRBJ1-2	.	CASSLGLLLYGYTF	TGTGCCAGCAGTTTGGGGTTGCTACTATATGGCTACACCTTC
TRBV11-2	TRBJ2-5	.	CASSFVLARPKETQYF	TGTGCCAGCAGCTTCGTCTTAGCCAGACCGAAAGAGACCCAGTACTTC
TRBV4-1	TRBJ2-4	TRBD2	CASSLLAGVAKNIQYF	TGCGCCAGCAGCCTCTTAGCGGGGGTGGCCAAAAACATTCAGTACTTC
TRBV4-3	TRBJ2-3	.	CASSRGGTMDTQYF	TGCGCCAGCAGCCGAGGAGGAACGATGGATACGCAGTATTTT
TRBV2	TRBJ1-6	.	CASSGSRGSSPLHF	TGTGCCAGCAGTGGCTCCAGGGGTAGTTCACCCCTCCACTTT
TRBV27	TRBJ1-1	.	CASSIGTGEAFF	TGTGCCAGCAGCATCGGTACGGGTGAAGCTTTCTTT
TRBV7-2	TRBJ2-3	.	CASSFPDTQYF	TGTGCCAGCAGCTTCCCAGATACGCAGTATTTT
TRBV9	TRBJ2-3	TRBD2	CASSVETSGGDTQYF	TGTGCCAGCAGCGTAGAGACTAGCGGGGGGGATACGCAGTATTTT
TRBV12-3/TRBV12-4	TRBJ1-2	.	CASRSGDGYTF	TGTGCCAGCAGATCAGGGGACGGCTACACCTTC
TRBV7-9	TRBJ2-1	TRBD2	CASSPRGSGGARHGNEQFF	TGTGCCAGCAGCCCCCGGGGTAGCGGGGGGGCTAGGCATGGAAATGAGCAGTTCTTC
TRBV7-2	TRBJ2-3	.	CASSPRQLTDTQYF	TGTGCCAGCAGCCCTAGACAGTTAACAGATACGCAGTATTTT
TRBV10-3	TRBJ2-1	.	CAISDAGNEQFF	TGTGCCATCAGTGACGCGGGGAATGAGCAGTTCTTC
TRBV6-5	TRBJ1-6	TRBD1	CASTGTGGNSPLHF	TGTGCCAGCACCGGGACAGGGGGAAATTCACCCCTCCACTTT
TRBV2	TRBJ2-7	.	CASSGVAYSYEQYF	TGTGCCAGCAGTGGGGTAGCTTACTCCTACGAGCAGTACTTC
TRBV5-4	TRBJ2-5	TRBD2	CACYGGASDLETQYF	TGTGCCTGCTACGGGGGGGCCTCCGATCTAGAGACCCAGTACTTC
TRBV7-9	TRBJ1-1	.	CASSLVMDSEAFF	TGTGCCAGCAGCTTAGTAATGGATTCCGAAGCTTTCTTT
TRBV7-2	TRBJ2-6	TRBD1	CASSPQGTGANVLTF	TGTGCCAGCAGCCCACAGGGGACTGGGGCCAACGTCCTGACTTTC
TRBV27	TRBJ1-4	.	CASSPSRVGEKLFF	TGTGCCAGCAGTCCCTCCAGGGTTGGGGAAAAACTGTTTTTT
TRBV27	TRBJ2-3	TRBD2	CASTSGGATDTQYF	TGTGCCAGTACTAGCGGGGGGGCCACAGATACGCAGTATTTT
TRBV30	TRBJ1-2	.	CAWSYLRGGYGYTF	TGTGCCTGGAGTTATTTGAGGGGTGGCTATGGCTACACCTTC
TRBV19	TRBJ2-3	TRBD1	CASSIGTGLPDTQYF	TGTGCCAGTAGTATTGGGACAGGGCTACCAGATACGCAGTATTTT
TRBV27	TRBJ1-5	.	CASSLWDHQPQHF	TGTGCCAGCAGTTTATGGGATCATCAGCCCCAGCATTTT
TRBV19	TRBJ2-4	.	CASSIHEGRGTKNIQYF	TGTGCCAGTAGCATACATGAGGGAAGAGGTACCAAAAACATTCAGTACTTC
TRBV6-5	TRBJ1-4	.	CASTSGATNEKLFF	TGTGCCAGCACCTCAGGGGCAACTAATGAAAAACTGTTTTTT
TRBV7-2	TRBJ2-3	TRBD2	CASSLSGELWPDTQYF	TGTGCCAGCAGCCTTAGCGGGGAGCTGTGGCCAGATACGCAGTATTTT
TRBV4-3	TRBJ2-5	.	CASSLYGVQETQYF	TGCGCCAGCAGCCTTTACGGAGTCCAAGAGACCCAGTACTTC
TRBV16	TRBJ2-1	.	CASSQAAELYNEQFF	TGTGCCAGCAGCCAGGCGGCCGAGCTCTACAATGAGCAGTTCTTC
TRBV5-5	TRBJ1-1	.	CASSLSRTGNTEAFF	TGTGCCAGCAGCCTATCACGGACGGGGAACACTGAAGCTTTCTTT
TRBV7-6	TRBJ1-4	TRBD1	CASSLYRGDNEKLFF	TGTGCCAGCAGCTTATACAGGGGAGATAATGAAAAACTGTTTTTT
TRBV7-2	TRBJ1-2	.	CASSSRVPGYGYTF	TGTGCCAGCAGCTCCAGAGTCCCGGGCTATGGCTACACCTTC
TRBV4-3	TRBJ1-1	.	CASSQEWGGTEAFF	TGCGCCAGCAGCCAAGAATGGGGGGGCACTGAAGCTTTCTTT
TRBV30	TRBJ1-1	.	CAWSYRMPTEAFF	TGTGCCTGGAGTTACAGGATGCCCACTGAAGCTTTCTTT